The clone carrying this TCR beta chain is large (0.1 to 1%) in the sample. This sample includes further DNA sequences coding for the same CDR3. This entry belongs to a study of chemoradiotherapy in HPV16-positive cancers. Using immunoSEQ multiplex PCR, the repertoire was profiled, and TCRdb retains in-frame clones only, with some absent. The table includes some 5,200 clones, nearly 80% detected once. Germline assignment: CDR1 SGDLS and CDR2 YYNGEE. Trimming stripped 0 bases from V and 3 bases from J, with 10 bases between. The CDR3 is 14 residues long. The chain carries TRBV9 and TRBJ2-7; no definite D call. The TCR comes from a human donor with HPV-associated anogenital cancer. This specimen was taken from a patient who underwent chemoradiotherapy. The CDR3 loop reads CASSVAAVSYEQYF. The CDR3, as DNA: TGTGCCAGCAGCGTAGCTGCAGTGAGCTACGAGCAGTACTTC. The whole variable domain, filled in from reference TRBV9 and TRBJ2-7, reads DSGVTQTPKHLITATGQRVTLRCSPRSGDLSVYWYQQSLDQGLQFLIQYYNGEERAKGNILERFSAQQFPDLHSELNLSSLELGDSALYFCASSVAAVSYEQYFGPGTRLTVT.